The clone carrying this T cell receptor (beta chain) turned up a few times. The antigen remains undetermined. This sample stems from a study of cytomegalovirus exposure and HLA in healthy donors. Study outcomes and limitations: One variant, a missense change in DCLRE1C, was linked in a later analysis to TCR beta V- and J-gene trimming. Investigators reported under 200 TCR beta chains as tied to cytomegalovirus. The authors confirmed in vitro that a few CMV-associated chains were specific for CMV antigens. A later analysis appeared to link common viral pathogens to several of the most significant clusters.

Researchers ran the PCR with 60 Vbeta and 13 Jbeta primers. Profiled with immunoSEQ multiplex PCR; TCRdb holds only in-frame clones, not every one. The data contain over 130,000 clones, more than 65% of them singletons. Germline CDR1 reads MNHEY; CDR2 reads SMNVEV (reference sequence). The V gene lost 5 bases and the J gene lost 0 bases, with 11 bases spanning the gap. This CDR3 is built from 14 residues. The TCR originated in a man aged 50-60 years in good health and CMV-seropositive. The chain is built from TRBV27 and TRBJ2-7; tentative D call: TRBD1 (6 bases). What was sequenced was PBMCs. CDR3 coding DNA: TGTGCCAGCAGTCAAGACAGGAACTCCTACGAGCAGTACTTC. Residues: CASSQDRNSYEQYF.